This T cell receptor beta chain is from a study of vaccination effects on CD4 cells after COVID-19. Assay used: immunoSEQ multiplex PCR; TCRdb lists only in-frame clones, some missing. The sample includes around 24,000 clones, approximately 79% of them seen just once. The CDR3 sequence is 16 residues long. Germline V gives CDR1 SGDLS, CDR2 YYNGEE. V shed 0 bases and J shed 7 bases, with 18 bases lying between them. Viral peptide pool expansion of antigen-specific CD4+ T cells preceded sequencing in the ViraFEST assay. Following culture for roughly 10 days, CD4+ T cells were isolated. By PCR, the person was confirmed to have had SARS-CoV-2 infection between March and December 2020. Worth noting for this clone: Its antigen remains unknown.

J is TRBJ2-3 and V is TRBV9; D gene ambiguous. The source material was CD4+ T cells from PBMCs cultured with SARS-CoV-2 spike peptides, sampled before COVID-19 vaccination. This sequence was found in a human donor who had a prior SARS-CoV-2 infection. This CDR3 is CASSVESDFSRHTQYF. The DNA for the CDR3 is TGTGCCAGCAGCGTAGAGTCAGATTTTAGTAGACATACGCAGTATTTT.